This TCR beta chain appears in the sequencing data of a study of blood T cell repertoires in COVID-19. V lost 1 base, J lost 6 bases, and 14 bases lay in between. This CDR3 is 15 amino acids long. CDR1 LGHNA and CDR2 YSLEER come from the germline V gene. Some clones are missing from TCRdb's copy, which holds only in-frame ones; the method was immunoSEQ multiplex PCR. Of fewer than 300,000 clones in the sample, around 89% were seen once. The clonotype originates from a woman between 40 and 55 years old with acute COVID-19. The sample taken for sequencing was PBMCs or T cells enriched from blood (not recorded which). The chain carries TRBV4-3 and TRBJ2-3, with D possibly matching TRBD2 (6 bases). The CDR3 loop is CASSQGTTSPDTQYF. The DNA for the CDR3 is TGCGCCAGCAGCCAAGGGACTACTAGTCCGGATACGCAGTATTTT.